This T cell receptor beta chain was identified during a study of cytomegalovirus exposure and HLA in healthy donors. Regarding the study as a whole: Upon later analysis, TCR association rates were observed to vary by HLA locus, being highest for DRB1 and lowest for HLA-C.

A few counts support this clone. Its matching antigen is unknown. The PCR used 60 Vbeta and 13 Jbeta primers. Assay used: immunoSEQ multiplex PCR; TCRdb lists only in-frame clones, some missing. The top ten clones hold roughly 1.5% of a sample with around 130,000 clones, roughly 82% of them seen once. This CDR3 is 16 amino acids long. Trimming cost V 3 bases and J 2 bases, with 16 bases left between them. Germline V gene lookup returns CDR1 SGHVS and CDR2 FNYEAQ. Input material: PBMCs. The rearrangement links TRBV7-6 to TRBJ2-5, with a weak D call TRBD2 (5 bases). The clonotype comes from a woman aged 18-30 years in good health and CMV-seronegative. In nucleotides, the CDR3 is TGTGCCAGCAGCTTGCGCGGGTTGAGGAGGCAAGAGACCCAGTACTTC. This codes for CASSLRGLRRQETQYF.